These 20 T cell receptor beta chains were sequenced from one sample in a study of cytomegalovirus exposure and HLA in healthy donors. The method was immunoSEQ multiplex PCR; TCRdb's version includes in-frame clones alone and lacks a portion of them. The sample consists of approximately 71,000 clones, approximately 94% of them appearing once. The specimen sequenced was PBMCs. These receptors were obtained from a woman aged 18-29 years in good health and CMV-seronegative.

In this sample, this clone turned up a few times. J is TRBJ2-7 and V is TRBV30; a possible D gene is TRBD1 (5 bases). The V end lost 4 bases, the J end lost 5 bases, and 15 bases lay between the germline ends. The CDR3 has 13 amino acids. CDR1 and CDR2 (germline): GTSNPN, SVGIG (reference sequence). The CDR3 sequence: CAWNSWVGDEQYF. The CDR3 DNA follows: TGTGCCTGGAATTCCTGGGTAGGGGACGAGCAGTACTTC.

The chain recombines TRBV7-8 with TRBJ2-7; no definite D call. The CDR3 is made up of 15 amino acids. V was cut by 0 bases and J by 0 bases, with 9 bases left in between. The germline V gene encodes CDR1 SGHVS and CDR2 FQNEAQ. CDR3 in amino acids: CASSLAPPVSYEQYF. The CDR3 nucleotides read TGTGCCAGCAGCTTAGCGCCCCCAGTCTCCTACGAGCAGTACTTC.

The chain uses TRBV28 and TRBJ1-2, with D perhaps matching TRBD1 (5 bases). V gave up 7 bases and J gave up 4 bases, with 22 bases separating them. Germline V lookup: CDR1 MDHEN, CDR2 SYDVKM. The CDR3 has 16 residues. CDR3: CASTVGGAGRAYGYTF. The CDR3 nucleotides read TGTGCCAGCACCGTGGGAGGTGCAGGGCGCGCCTATGGCTACACCTTC.

This chain connects TRBV19 to TRBJ2-5; TRBD1 matches at 7 bases. V shed 0 bases and J 3 bases; nucleotides not matched to a gene: 1. This CDR3 region has 14 residues. Per germline, CDR1 LNHDA and CDR2 SQIVND (reference sequence). CDR3 DNA sequence: TGTGCCAGTAGTATAGATGACAGGGAAGAGACCCAGTACTTC. It is translated as CASSIDDREETQYF. The variable domain in full, with the rest retrieved from reference TRBV19 and TRBJ2-5, is DGGITQSPKYLFRKEGQNVTLSCEQNLNHDAMYWYRQDPGQGLRLIYYSQIVNDFQKGDIAEGYSVSREKKESFPLTVTSAQKNPTAFYLCASSIDDREETQYFGPGTRLLVL.

The gene calls are TRBV27 and TRBJ2-5; 10 bases map to TRBD2. After removal of 4 bases from V and 11 bases from J, the junction contained 13 bases not matched to a gene. CDR1 is MNHEY, CDR2 SMNVEV, per germline (reference sequence). This CDR3 is built from 15 residues. The DNA of the CDR3 is TGTGCCAGCAGTTCCAAGCGGGAGGGTTCGTCGGAGCAGTACTTC. Translated, it gives CASSSKREGSSEQYF.

The chain joins TRBV6-5 to TRBJ2-7; D unclear. The V end lost 4 bases, the J end lost 3 bases, and 10 bases lay between the germline ends. The CDR3 loop spans 13 amino acids. CDR1 MNHEY and CDR2 SVGAGI come from the germline V gene. The CDR3 DNA reads TGTGCCAGCAGTTCCTACGCGAACTACGAGCAGTACTTC. Protein product: CASSSYANYEQYF.

V gene TRBV19 combines with J gene TRBJ2-3; perhaps TRBD2 as D (5 bases). The CDR3 contains 14 residues. V was clipped by 10 bases and J by 2 bases, with 16 bases between them. CDR1 and CDR2 from the germline V gene are LNHDA and SQIVND (reference sequence). The CDR3 is CATHSSGFTDTQYF. CDR3 bases: TGTGCCACCCACTCATCGGGGTTCACAGATACGCAGTATTTT.

The chain recombines TRBV7-2 with TRBJ2-7; TRBD1 aligns across 8 bases. The germline V gene encodes CDR1 SGHTA and CDR2 FQGNSA. CDR3 length: 14 amino acids. J gave up 0 bases and V 5 bases, and 3 bases lay outside the gene matches. CDR3 residues: CASSRTGISYEQYF. CDR3 bases: TGTGCCAGCAGCCGGACAGGGATCTCCTACGAGCAGTACTTC.

The chain links TRBV4-1 to TRBJ2-1; D is unresolved. The CDR3 extends over 13 amino acids. Trimming cost V 4 bases and J 7 bases, with 11 bases left between them. The germline CDR1 and CDR2 sequences are MGHRA and YSYEKL. CDR3 region: CASSPHERNEQFF. CDR3 nucleotide sequence: TGCGCCAGCAGCCCCCACGAGAGAAATGAGCAGTTCTTC.

The chain has TRBV4-2 and TRBJ2-7, with D possibly TRBD2 on 6 matching bases. CDR3 length: 15 amino acids. Trimming cost V 1 base and J 5 bases, with 15 bases left between them. The germline CDR1 and CDR2 sequences are LGHNA and YNFKEQ. CDR3 loop: CASSQVPGSGDEQYF. The CDR3 nucleotides are TGTGCCAGCAGCCAAGTACCCGGGAGTGGCGACGAGCAGTACTTC.

V usage is TRBV5-4 and J usage is TRBJ1-3; D might be TRBD1 (6 bases). Germline CDR1 is SGHNT and CDR2 is YYREEE (reference sequence). The V and J ends lost 4 bases and 0 bases respectively, with 14 bases between them. The CDR3 is made up of 16 amino acids. CDR3 in amino acids: CASSPLQGISGNTIYF. CDR3 bases: TGTGCCAGCAGCCCCTTACAGGGAATCTCTGGAAACACCATATATTTT.

As DNA, the CDR3 is TGTGCCAGCAGCAACCTTAGCGGGAGGTTGAATACGCAGTATTTT. It specifies CASSNLSGRLNTQYF. V and J are TRBV27 and TRBJ2-3, with 10 positions matching TRBD2. V was clipped by 6 bases and J by 7 bases; unmatched bases: 10. CDR1 and CDR2 from the germline V gene are MNHEY and SMNVEV (reference sequence). The CDR3 totals 15 residues.

This clone was detected a few times. The chain recombines TRBV6-5 with TRBJ2-1; 9 bases map to TRBD2. Trimming removed 3 bases from V and 6 bases from J; junction bases left unmatched: 3. The CDR3 totals 14 residues. Germline CDR1 reads MNHEY; CDR2 reads SVGAGI. Written as DNA, the CDR3 is TGTGCCAGCAGTTATGGCGGGAGGGTCAATGAGCAGTTCTTC. This encodes CASSYGGRVNEQFF.

The V and J genes are TRBV9 and TRBJ2-2, with a possible D match to TRBD2 (6 bases). The germline gives CDR1 SGDLS, CDR2 YYNGEE. V shed 0 bases and J shed 0 bases, with 12 bases lying between them. The CDR3 runs to 17 residues. The CDR3 spells CASSVEPGVANTGELFF. The CDR3 nucleotides are TGTGCCAGCAGCGTAGAGCCGGGGGTCGCGAACACCGGGGAGCTGTTTTTT.

This clone was counted once. The rearrangement links TRBV15 to TRBJ2-1; 7 bases line up with TRBD2. CDR1 is LNHNV and CDR2 is YYDKDF in the germline V gene (reference sequence). CDR3 length equals 19 residues. J was trimmed by 0 bases and V by 0 bases; bases with no gene match: 11. The DNA of the CDR3 is TGTGCCACCAGCAGAGATGGTAGCGGGCCCCCCTACTCCTACAATGAGCAGTTCTTC. Residues: CATSRDGSGPPYSYNEQFF.

The chain is built from TRBV18 and TRBJ2-7; TRBD1 is a possible D gene (6 bases). This CDR3 has 12 amino acids. Germline CDR1 KGHSH, CDR2 LQKENI. V lost 3 bases to trimming and J lost 4 bases, with 7 bases between them. The CDR3 sequence is CASSPGQYEQYF. In nucleotides, the CDR3 is TGTGCCAGCTCACCCGGACAGTACGAGCAGTACTTC.

The rearrangement joins TRBV6-1 to TRBJ2-2, with D maybe TRBD2 (5 bases). CDR1 is MNHNS, CDR2 SASEGT, per germline. V lost 6 bases and J 5 bases, leaving 10 bases between the germline ends. The length of the CDR3 is 13 residues. The DNA of the CDR3 is TGTGCCAGCAGGGTCGGGGTTACCGGGGAGCTGTTTTTT. It yields the protein CASRVGVTGELFF.

CDR3 in DNA: TGTGCCAGCAGGCTAGCGGGAGGGAATGAGCAGTTCTTC. This translates into CASRLAGGNEQFF. The chain uses TRBV6-1 and TRBJ2-1; 12 nucleotides agree with TRBD2. Germline V gene sequence: CDR1 MNHNS, CDR2 SASEGT. The CDR3 spans 13 residues. The V segment lost 6 bases and the J segment 7 bases; nucleotides outside the gene matches: 1.

The chain has TRBV6-5 and TRBJ2-5, with D maybe TRBD1 (6 bases). CDR1 and CDR2 from the germline V gene are MNHEY and SVGAGI. Trimming left V 6 bases short and J 5 bases short, with 16 bases between. The CDR3 is 14 amino acids. CDR3 in amino acids: CASRIFRGRETQYF. CDR3 sequence (DNA): TGTGCCAGCAGGATTTTCAGGGGCCGGGAGACCCAGTACTTC.

This sequence joins TRBV11-3 and TRBJ1-1; 7 bases are a match to TRBD1. This CDR3 is 14 amino acids long. The V and J ends lost 5 bases and 4 bases, in that order; junction bases with no gene match: 7. Germline loops: CDR1 SGHNT, CDR2 YENEEA. In nucleotides, the CDR3 is TGTGCCAGCAGCCTCCAGGGGGTCGGCACTGAAGCTTTCTTT. Protein: CASSLQGVGTEAFF.